The rows below give T cell receptor beta chains drawn from one sample of a study of a mutant IDH1 vaccine in newly diagnosed glioma. What these receptors recognize is not known. Using immunoSEQ multiplex PCR, the repertoire was profiled, and TCRdb retains in-frame clones only, with some absent. The sample has approximately 44,000 clones, approximately 90% seen once. Sequencing was performed on PBMCs, taken from a glioma patient whose treatment included an IDH1 peptide vaccine. The receptors shown here come from a man aged 45-65 years with glioma. The CDR3 runs from the conserved cysteine through the conserved F or W. Each record gives: J gene, V gene, D gene, CDR3 length, clone size, CDR3 DNA, CDR3 protein. D genes are given only for firm matches. A clone size is listed for some rows: how often the clone was seen (once, few, many), or a class if it is expanded.

J: TRBJ1-2
V: TRBV6-5
D: TRBD1
length: 13
size: -
DNA: TGTGCCAGCAATAAGAGGGGGCGTGTTGGCTACACCTTC
CDR3: CASNKRGRVGYTF

J: TRBJ2-3
V: TRBV28
D: -
length: 15
size: few
DNA: TGTGCCAGCAGTCTACCCTTAGCGGGCACAGATACGCAGTATTTT
CDR3: CASSLPLAGTDTQYF

J: TRBJ2-5
V: TRBV7-6
D: -
length: 11
size: -
DNA: TGTGCCAGCAGCTTCCAAGAGACCCAGTACTTC
CDR3: CASSFQETQYF

J: TRBJ2-7
V: TRBV7-2
D: TRBD2
length: 14
size: -
DNA: TGTGCCAGCAGCCTAGCGGGGGCTACCTACGAGCAGTACTTC
CDR3: CASSLAGATYEQYF

J: TRBJ2-3
V: TRBV6-6
D: -
length: 14
size: few
DNA: TGTGCCAGCAGTTACTTGCAGCGCACAGATACGCAGTATTTT
CDR3: CASSYLQRTDTQYF

J: TRBJ2-7
V: TRBV27
D: TRBD1
length: 15
size: -
DNA: TGTGCCAGCAGCCATCCCGGGACAGGGGGCTACGAGCAGTACTTC
CDR3: CASSHPGTGGYEQYF

J: TRBJ2-3
V: TRBV5-1
D: -
length: 15
size: -
DNA: TGCGCCAGCAGCAACTCCGGGACCCGCACAGATACGCAGTATTTT
CDR3: CASSNSGTRTDTQYF

J: TRBJ1-4
V: TRBV5-5
D: -
length: 16
size: -
DNA: TGTGCCAGCAGCATCCACCACAGCTCCACTAATGAAAAACTGTTTTTT
CDR3: CASSIHHSSTNEKLFF

J: TRBJ2-3
V: TRBV7-6
D: -
length: 14
size: -
DNA: TGTGCCAGCAGCTTAGTCCCGAGCACAGATACGCAGTATTTT
CDR3: CASSLVPSTDTQYF

J: TRBJ2-3
V: TRBV7-9
D: -
length: 14
size: -
DNA: TGTGCCAGCAGCTTAGTAGGCAGGACAGATACGCAGTATTTT
CDR3: CASSLVGRTDTQYF

J: TRBJ2-3
V: TRBV7-2
D: TRBD2
length: 16
size: -
DNA: TGTGCCAGCAGCACCCGGACTAGCGGGGGTATAGATACGCAGTATTTT
CDR3: CASSTRTSGGIDTQYF

J: TRBJ2-7
V: TRBV4-1
D: -
length: 16
size: -
DNA: TGCGCCAGCAGCCAAGTATGGGACTTAACGGCCTACGAGCAGTACTTC
CDR3: CASSQVWDLTAYEQYF

J: TRBJ1-3
V: TRBV4-2
D: TRBD1
length: 15
size: -
DNA: TGTGCCAGCAGCCACGAGACAGGGACTGGAAACACCATATATTTT
CDR3: CASSHETGTGNTIYF

J: TRBJ1-4
V: TRBV6-5
D: TRBD1
length: 14
size: -
DNA: TGTGCCAGCAGTCGCCGGGACAGAGGGGAAAAACTGTTTTTT
CDR3: CASSRRDRGEKLFF

J: TRBJ1-3
V: TRBV9
D: -
length: 14
size: -
DNA: TGTGCCAGCAGCTTTGATACCTCTGGAAACACCATATATTTT
CDR3: CASSFDTSGNTIYF

J: TRBJ2-1
V: TRBV4-1
D: TRBD2
length: 17
size: -
DNA: TGCGCCAGCAGCCGCCGATTGACTAGCGGGGGGGCCGATGAGCAGTTCTTC
CDR3: CASSRRLTSGGADEQFF

J: TRBJ2-7
V: TRBV6-5
D: -
length: 14
size: -
DNA: TGTGCCAGCAGTCCCGACCTCAGGGGTGGCGAGCAGTACTTC
CDR3: CASSPDLRGGEQYF

J: TRBJ2-1
V: TRBV7-6
D: -
length: 14
size: -
DNA: TGTGCCAGCAGCTTAGTACGGGCCGACAATGAGCAGTTCTTC
CDR3: CASSLVRADNEQFF

J: TRBJ1-1
V: TRBV19
D: -
length: 15
size: -
DNA: TGTGCCAGTAGTATCTCAAACAGCCCAAACACTGAAGCTTTCTTT
CDR3: CASSISNSPNTEAFF

J: TRBJ2-1
V: TRBV2
D: -
length: 16
size: once
DNA: TGTGCCAGCAGTGAATTGAGGGACTGGGGCTACAATGAGCAGTTCTTC
CDR3: CASSELRDWGYNEQFF

J: TRBJ2-6
V: TRBV19
D: -
length: 19
size: -
DNA: TGTGCCAGCTTGCCCCAGGCGCGGAGGACCTCTTCTGGGGCCAACGTCCTGACTTTC
CDR3: CASLPQARRTSSGANVLTF

J: TRBJ1-2
V: TRBV28
D: -
length: 14
size: -
DNA: TGTGCCAGCAGTTTCGGCATAGGGGGCTATGGCTACACCTTC
CDR3: CASSFGIGGYGYTF

J: TRBJ1-2
V: TRBV6-6
D: TRBD1
length: 15
size: -
DNA: TGTGCCAGCAGTTATTCCAGGGGGATTAACTATGGCTACACCTTC
CDR3: CASSYSRGINYGYTF

J: TRBJ2-3
V: TRBV7-8
D: -
length: 11
size: -
DNA: TGTGCCAGCAGCGCTAGCAATACGCAGTATTTT
CDR3: CASSASNTQYF

J: TRBJ2-1
V: TRBV19
D: TRBD2
length: 15
size: -
DNA: TGTGCCAGTAGTACTAGCGGGATATCCTACAATGAGCAGTTCTTC
CDR3: CASSTSGISYNEQFF

J: TRBJ1-1
V: TRBV2
D: -
length: 11
size: -
DNA: TGTGCCAGCTCCCGGGACACTGAAGCTTTCTTT
CDR3: CASSRDTEAFF

J: TRBJ2-1
V: TRBV18
D: -
length: 19
size: -
DNA: TGTGCCAGCTCACCACCTCCGAGACGGGGAGGAGCTGACTACAATGAGCAGTTCTTC
CDR3: CASSPPPRRGGADYNEQFF

J: TRBJ1-1
V: TRBV4-1
D: TRBD1
length: 17
size: once
DNA: TGCGCCAGCAGGCACGGGACAGGGAGGGACTTGAACACTGAAGCTTTCTTT
CDR3: CASRHGTGRDLNTEAFF

J: TRBJ1-4
V: TRBV30
D: -
length: 15
size: -
DNA: TGTGCCTGGAGTCCACCTCGCTCCCGGGGGGAAAAACTGTTTTTT
CDR3: CAWSPPRSRGEKLFF

J: TRBJ1-1
V: TRBV30
D: -
length: 11
size: few
DNA: TGTGCCTGGAACGCGAACACTGAAGCTTTCTTT
CDR3: CAWNANTEAFF

J: TRBJ2-4
V: TRBV7-2
D: TRBD2
length: 15
size: -
DNA: TGTGCCAGCAGCCCTTGGACTAGCGTGGTGAACATTCAGTACTTC
CDR3: CASSPWTSVVNIQYF

J: TRBJ2-1
V: TRBV11-3
D: -
length: 13
size: -
DNA: TGTGCCAGCAGCGGCCCGGGACGCAATGAGCAGTTCTTC
CDR3: CASSGPGRNEQFF

J: TRBJ2-2
V: TRBV7-2
D: TRBD2
length: 17
size: once
DNA: TGTGCCAGCAGCGCGGGACTAGCGGGGGGAAGCACCGGGGAGCTGTTTTTT
CDR3: CASSAGLAGGSTGELFF

J: TRBJ2-5
V: TRBV19
D: -
length: 14
size: -
DNA: TGTGCCACCCAGGTCGGCGGAGGAGGAGAGACCCAGTACTTC
CDR3: CATQVGGGGETQYF

J: TRBJ2-4
V: TRBV7-2
D: TRBD1
length: 19
size: -
DNA: TGTGCCAGCAGCTACCGGGACAGGGTCTTTTCTAGAGCCAAAAACATTCAGTACTTC
CDR3: CASSYRDRVFSRAKNIQYF

J: TRBJ2-1
V: TRBV19
D: TRBD2
length: 14
size: -
DNA: TGTGCCAGTAGTATACGGGGGGGCCACAATGAGCAGTTCTTC
CDR3: CASSIRGGHNEQFF

J: TRBJ1-2
V: TRBV29-1
D: -
length: 13
size: few
DNA: TGCAGCGTTGTAAATCCCCTGATCTATGGCTACACCTTC
CDR3: CSVVNPLIYGYTF

J: TRBJ2-1
V: TRBV11-3
D: TRBD1
length: 13
size: -
DNA: TGTGCCAGCAGCAGACAGGGTGAGGGTGAGCAGTTCTTC
CDR3: CASSRQGEGEQFF

J: TRBJ2-2
V: TRBV5-4
D: -
length: 16
size: -
DNA: TGTGCCAGCAGCTTGCCTAGAGGGGCGAACACCGGGGAGCTGTTTTTT
CDR3: CASSLPRGANTGELFF

J: TRBJ2-2
V: TRBV19
D: -
length: 14
size: -
DNA: TGTGCCAGTATGACAACAAGGAACACCGGGGAGCTGTTTTTT
CDR3: CASMTTRNTGELFF

J: TRBJ2-7
V: TRBV7-9
D: TRBD2
length: 16
size: -
DNA: TGTGCCAGCAGCTTTTCCGGGACTAGCAAGACCTACGAGCAGTACTTC
CDR3: CASSFSGTSKTYEQYF

J: TRBJ1-4
V: TRBV29-1
D: -
length: 14
size: -
DNA: TGCAGCGTCCAGAGAACAGGGACGGCTGAAAAACTGTTTTTT
CDR3: CSVQRTGTAEKLFF

J: TRBJ1-2
V: TRBV28
D: -
length: 12
size: -
DNA: TGTGCCAGCACGACCAATAACTATGGCTACACCTTC
CDR3: CASTTNNYGYTF

J: TRBJ1-5
V: TRBV6-1
D: -
length: 14
size: -
DNA: TGTGCCAGCAGTGGCGGGGACAGCAATCAGCCCCAGCATTTT
CDR3: CASSGGDSNQPQHF

J: TRBJ2-1
V: TRBV30
D: TRBD2
length: 16
size: -
DNA: TGTGCCTGGAGTCTAGGGACTAGCGGGATAGGGGGTGAGCAGTTCTTC
CDR3: CAWSLGTSGIGGEQFF

J: TRBJ1-6
V: TRBV30
D: -
length: 13
size: -
DNA: TGTGCCTGGAGGGACCAGAGTAATTCACCCCTCCACTTT
CDR3: CAWRDQSNSPLHF

J: TRBJ1-1
V: TRBV30
D: -
length: 12
size: few
DNA: TGTGCCTGGAGTGAAACGGCTAGTAGAGCTTTCTTT
CDR3: CAWSETASRAFF

J: TRBJ2-3
V: TRBV9
D: -
length: 14
size: -
DNA: TGTGCCAGCAGCGTCATGGAGGGCACAGATACGCAGTATTTT
CDR3: CASSVMEGTDTQYF

J: TRBJ2-3
V: TRBV30
D: TRBD1
length: 14
size: -
DNA: TGTGCCTGGAGTCTAGGGGGCGGGACAGATACGCAGTATTTT
CDR3: CAWSLGGGTDTQYF

J: TRBJ1-1
V: TRBV6-1
D: -
length: 16
size: -
DNA: TGTGCCAGCAGTGATCCCGGGCAGGTAGGGAATACTGAAGCTTTCTTT
CDR3: CASSDPGQVGNTEAFF

J: TRBJ2-5
V: TRBV7-2
D: TRBD2
length: 16
size: -
DNA: TGTGCCAGCAGCCCCCCCGGGACTAGCGGGGCGAAGACCCAGTACTTC
CDR3: CASSPPGTSGAKTQYF

J: TRBJ2-7
V: TRBV30
D: -
length: 13
size: once
DNA: TGTGCCTGGAGTGTTAGGGCCTCCTACGAGCAGTACTTC
CDR3: CAWSVRASYEQYF

J: TRBJ1-5
V: TRBV4-2
D: -
length: 14
size: -
DNA: TGTGCCAGCAGCTTCGGGGAGGGCAATCAGCCCCAGCATTTT
CDR3: CASSFGEGNQPQHF

J: TRBJ1-1
V: TRBV29-1
D: -
length: 12
size: -
DNA: TGCAGCGTTGCAGTTACGAACACTGAAGCTTTCTTT
CDR3: CSVAVTNTEAFF

J: TRBJ1-1
V: TRBV5-6
D: TRBD1
length: 14
size: -
DNA: TGTGCCAGCAGCTTACAGACAGGGATAACTGAAGCTTTCTTT
CDR3: CASSLQTGITEAFF

J: TRBJ1-4
V: TRBV7-2
D: TRBD1
length: 13
size: -
DNA: TGTGCCAGCAGCCACCGGGACAGGGCTAAACTGTTTTTT
CDR3: CASSHRDRAKLFF

J: TRBJ1-5
V: TRBV7-9
D: -
length: 12
size: -
DNA: TGTGCCAGCAGCGACTCGGGGAAGCCCCAGCATTTT
CDR3: CASSDSGKPQHF

J: TRBJ2-2
V: TRBV29-1
D: TRBD1
length: 14
size: once
DNA: TGCAGCGCAACCCGTGAGACAGGGACCGGGGAGCTGTTTTTT
CDR3: CSATRETGTGELFF

J: TRBJ2-1
V: TRBV6-5
D: TRBD1
length: 15
size: -
DNA: TGTGCCAGCAGGGACCGGGACAGGGCCTACAATGAGCAGTTCTTC
CDR3: CASRDRDRAYNEQFF